A selection of T cell receptor beta chains follows, all from one sample in a study of T cells in Graves' hyperthyroidism and ophthalmopathy. TCRdb redid the calling of the multiplex PCR reads with MiXCR, one entry per CDR3 protein. The sample records 650,000 to 850,000 distinct CDR3 sequences, about 19% being singletons. The sequenced sample consisted of blood. These receptor sequences come from a woman aged 45-65 years with Graves' hyperthyroidism that later progressed to Graves' ophthalmopathy. Each CDR3 is given with its conserved first and last residue. Each record gives: clone size, J gene, V gene, D gene, CDR3 protein, CDR3 DNA. A D gene is named only where the DNA matches it firmly. Size is stated for part of the rows, as once, few or many counts, or as a class when the clone is expanded.

NA TRBJ1-5 TRBV20-1 NA CSATPPGGAFNQPQHF TGCAGTGCGACCCCTCCGGGGGGGGCTTTTAATCAGCCCCAGCATTTT
NA TRBJ1-6 TRBV6-1 TRBD1 CASRTHHRGQGVNSPLHF TGTGCCAGCAGGACGCACCACAGGGGGCAAGGTGTAAATTCACCCCTCCACTTT
NA TRBJ2-3 TRBV19 NA CASSGSGADTQYF TGTGCCAGTAGTGGCTCAGGGGCCGATACGCAGTATTTT
NA TRBJ2-7 TRBV7-8 TRBD1 CASSRAGQGFYEQYF TGTGCCAGCAGCAGAGCGGGACAGGGCTTCTACGAGCAGTACTTC
many TRBJ1-1 TRBV7-3 TRBD1 CASSSGGGETLTEAFF TGTGCCAGCAGCTCAGGGGGAGGAGAGACCCTCACTGAAGCTTTCTTT
NA TRBJ2-5 TRBV2 TRBD2 CASTKGLAGKETQYF TGTGCCAGCACTAAGGGACTAGCGGGGAAGGAGACCCAGTACTTC
NA TRBJ2-1 TRBV7-9 TRBD1 CASSPRDRGYEQFF TGTGCCAGCAGCCCAAGGGACAGGGGGTATGAGCAGTTCTTC
NA TRBJ2-1 TRBV11-2 NA CASSLPVVVHEQFF TGTGCCAGCAGCTTGCCAGTAGTCGTACATGAGCAGTTCTTC
many TRBJ2-7 TRBV5-1 NA CASSLLAGGEYEQYF TGCGCCAGCAGCTTGTTGGCAGGCGGTGAGTACGAGCAGTACTTC
many TRBJ2-3 TRBV7-2 TRBD2 CASSLFGSGGTDTQYF TGTGCCAGCAGCTTATTCGGTAGCGGGGGAACAGATACGCAGTATTTT
many TRBJ2-3 TRBV12-3/TRBV12-4 TRBD2 CASSLLAGGPSTDTQYF TGTGCCAGCAGTTTGCTAGCGGGGGGACCTAGCACAGATACGCAGTATTTT
many TRBJ1-1 TRBV29-1 TRBD1 CSVAGTANTEAFF TGCAGCGTGGCCGGGACAGCAAACACTGAAGCTTTCTTT
NA TRBJ1-4 TRBV7-8 NA CASSTPTVGDEKLFF TGTGCCAGCAGCACACCGACAGTGGGAGATGAAAAACTGTTTTTT
few TRBJ2-4 TRBV20-1 NA CSAIVRAETSIQYF TGCAGTGCTATAGTCAGGGCAGAAACAAGCATTCAGTACTTC
NA TRBJ2-2 TRBV14 NA CASTPRGANTGELFF TGTGCCAGCACCCCAAGGGGCGCGAACACCGGGGAGCTGTTTTTT
many TRBJ2-3 TRBV7-8 TRBD2 CASSPEGPWTSYTDTQYF TGTGCCAGCAGCCCCGAGGGGCCGTGGACTAGCTACACAGATACGCAGTATTTT
many TRBJ1-2 TRBV3-1 NA CASSQDPGNYGYTF TGTGCCAGCAGCCAAGATCCAGGGAACTATGGCTACACCTTC
NA TRBJ2-7 TRBV29-1 TRBD1 CSVELLSDRGSHEQYF TGCAGCGTTGAATTGTTGTCGGACAGGGGGAGTCACGAGCAGTACTTC
NA TRBJ2-3 TRBV19 NA CASSIGGTRADTQYF TGTGCCAGTAGTATAGGTGGGACGCGGGCAGATACGCAGTATTTT
NA TRBJ2-7 TRBV20-1 TRBD1 CSARDSSRTGGNQEQYF TGCAGTGCTAGAGATTCATCCCGGACAGGGGGAAATCAAGAGCAGTACTTC
NA TRBJ1-2 TRBV18 NA CASSPDKVGGYTF TGTGCCAGCTCACCAGACAAAGTGGGGGGCTACACCTTC
NA TRBJ2-1 TRBV6-2/TRBV6-3 TRBD1 CASATGTAEQFF TGTGCCAGCGCGACTGGGACAGCTGAGCAGTTCTTC
NA TRBJ2-3 TRBV15 TRBD2 CATRAGGNTDTQYF TGTGCCACCAGGGCGGGGGGGAACACAGATACGCAGTATTTT
NA TRBJ1-1 TRBV6-1 NA CATHGDRMNTEAFF TGTGCCACCCACGGTGACAGAATGAACACTGAAGCTTTCTTT
NA TRBJ2-2 TRBV7-8 TRBD2 CAGSLGLAGDKLFF TGTGCCGGCAGCTTAGGCCTAGCGGGGGACAAACTGTTTTTT
many TRBJ2-3 TRBV3-1 NA CASSQGGAGDTQYF TGTGCCAGCAGCCAAGGAGGTGCGGGAGATACGCAGTATTTT
NA TRBJ2-7 TRBV5-1 NA CASSLNMASYEQYF TGCGCCAGCAGCTTGAATATGGCCTCCTACGAGCAGTACTTC
few TRBJ2-1 TRBV19 NA CASSIPMGEQFF TGTGCCAGTAGTATTCCGATGGGTGAGCAGTTCTTC
NA TRBJ1-5 TRBV12-3/TRBV12-4 TRBD1 CASSRGPRQGAYSNQPQHF TGTGCCAGCAGCCGCGGACCTCGACAGGGGGCTTATAGCAATCAGCCCCAGCATTTT
many TRBJ2-7 TRBV30 TRBD1 CAWCGTGSYEQYF TGTGCCTGGTGCGGGACAGGGAGCTACGAGCAGTACTTC
many TRBJ2-7 TRBV7-2 TRBD1 CASSLETGPFYEQYF TGTGCCAGCAGCTTGGAGACAGGGCCCTTCTACGAGCAGTACTTC
NA TRBJ1-1 TRBV7-9 TRBD1 CASSSSRDRAMNTEAFF TGTGCCAGCAGCTCCTCGCGGGACAGGGCCATGAACACTGAAGCTTTCTTT
few TRBJ2-3 TRBV5-8 NA CASSLNRVGDTQYF TGTGCCAGCAGCTTGAATAGGGTGGGGGATACGCAGTATTTT
NA TRBJ2-5 TRBV5-1 NA CASMGIEETQYF TGCGCCAGCATGGGAATAGAAGAGACCCAGTACTTC
many TRBJ1-5 TRBV11-2 TRBD1 CASSSGGTGGLDQPQHF TGTGCCAGCAGCTCGGGAGGGACAGGGGGCTTGGATCAGCCCCAGCATTTT
once TRBJ2-7 TRBV7-9 NA CASSLDPVRIRYEQYF TGTGCCAGCAGCTTAGACCCGGTTAGAATCCGCTACGAGCAGTACTTC
NA TRBJ1-2 TRBV20-1 NA CSARVRGQGNYGYTF TGCAGTGCTAGAGTCCGGGGGCAGGGGAACTATGGCTACACCTTC
NA TRBJ1-1 TRBV6-5 NA CASSYRTGGSEAFF TGTGCCAGCAGTTATAGGACGGGGGGCTCTGAAGCTTTCTTT
NA TRBJ1-2 TRBV9 TRBD1 CASSPPGQGRDGYTF TGTGCCAGCAGCCCCCCGGGACAGGGAAGGGATGGCTACACCTTC
NA TRBJ2-5 TRBV15 NA CATSFTGGETQYF TGTGCCACCAGCTTCACAGGGGGGGAAACCCAGTACTTC
NA TRBJ2-1 TRBV19 TRBD2 CASSIKFRGGTYNEQFF TGTGCCAGTAGTATCAAATTCCGGGGGGGCACCTACAATGAGCAGTTCTTC
many TRBJ2-1 TRBV7-3 TRBD2 CASSSRGLAGSSYNEQFF TGTGCCAGCAGCTCCCGCGGACTAGCGGGGAGCTCCTACAATGAGCAGTTCTTC
few TRBJ2-7 TRBV10-3 NA CAISEARRGPFRSYEQYF TGTGCCATCAGTGAGGCGCGTCGGGGGCCCTTCCGCTCCTACGAGCAGTACTTC